The TCR beta chain under discussion was sequenced for a study of blood T cell repertoires in COVID-19. Overall study context: COVID-19 samples from acute and convalescent phases originated in the United States, Italy and Spain.

Participants were aged roughly 18 to 100 years from roughly 25 US areas. Participant-given clinical history determined each cohort assignment. Germline CDR1 reads LGHNT; CDR2 reads FRNRAP. CDR3 length equals 14 residues. J was trimmed by 1 base and V by 7 bases; bases with no gene match: 5. Profiled with immunoSEQ multiplex PCR; TCRdb holds only in-frame clones, not every one. The sample yields 290,000 or so clones, around 80% seen once. Sequenced input: PBMCs or T cells enriched from blood (not recorded which). The chain uses TRBV12-5 and TRBJ1-1; 8 nucleotides agree with TRBD1. This TCR was sampled from a man aged 35-49 years who had been exposed to COVID-19. CDR3 nucleotide sequence: TGTGCTAGTGCTCGGACAGGGTGGAACACTGAAGCTTTCTTT. As protein: CASARTGWNTEAFF.